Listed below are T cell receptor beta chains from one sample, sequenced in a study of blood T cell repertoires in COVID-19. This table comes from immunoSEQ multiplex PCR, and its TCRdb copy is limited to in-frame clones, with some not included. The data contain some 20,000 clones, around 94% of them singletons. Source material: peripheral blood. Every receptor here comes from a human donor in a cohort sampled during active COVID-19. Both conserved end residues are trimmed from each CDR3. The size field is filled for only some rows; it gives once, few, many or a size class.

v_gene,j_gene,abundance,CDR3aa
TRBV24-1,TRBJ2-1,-,ATSGGGDLDNEQF
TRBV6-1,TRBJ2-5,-,ASSEFAGETQY
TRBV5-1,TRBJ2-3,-,ASSHLGRERGGSDTQY
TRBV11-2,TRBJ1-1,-,ASSRQKGLNTEAF
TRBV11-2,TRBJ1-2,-,ASSLDSSWNGYT
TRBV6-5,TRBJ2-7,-,ASSSTGTPFPYEQY
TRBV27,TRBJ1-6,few,ASRDVPGHRPDNSPLH
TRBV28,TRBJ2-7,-,ASSWTGSNFYEQY
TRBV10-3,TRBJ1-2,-,AISDSLLGYT
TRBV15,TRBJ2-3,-,ATSNRDSSYTDTQY
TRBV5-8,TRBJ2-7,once,ASSLAGGMTYEQY
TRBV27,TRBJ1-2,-,ASSPEGDSPYGYT
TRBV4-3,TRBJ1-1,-,ASSQDLGTVTSEAF
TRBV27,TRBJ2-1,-,ASSQAQRGTRGEQF
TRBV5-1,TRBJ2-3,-,ASRLGTSGLTDTQY
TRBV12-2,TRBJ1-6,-,ASRLTRPHQTGSSYNSPLH
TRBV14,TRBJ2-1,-,ASSQDRLNPF
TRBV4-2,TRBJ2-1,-,ASSPSRGDEQF
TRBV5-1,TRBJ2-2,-,ASSQGQETGELF
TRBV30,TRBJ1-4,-,AWSPGHATANEKLF
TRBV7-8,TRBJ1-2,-,ASSLQPTPDGYT
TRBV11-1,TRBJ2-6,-,ASSQGVQSGANVLT
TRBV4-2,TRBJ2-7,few,ASSQDQLVYEQY
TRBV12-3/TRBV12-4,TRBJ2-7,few,ASSLEGGEQY
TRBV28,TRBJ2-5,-,ASAGGRQETQY
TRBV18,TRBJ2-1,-,ASSRAPSYNEQF
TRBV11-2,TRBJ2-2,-,ASSLVRRGLAEPGELF
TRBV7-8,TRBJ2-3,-,ASSLAGGAASIGY
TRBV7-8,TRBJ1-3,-,ASSPTGWYSGNTIY
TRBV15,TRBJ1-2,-,ATSRDGGVFS
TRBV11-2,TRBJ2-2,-,ASSSTKLRKSNTGELF
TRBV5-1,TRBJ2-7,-,ASTALAGGTYEQY